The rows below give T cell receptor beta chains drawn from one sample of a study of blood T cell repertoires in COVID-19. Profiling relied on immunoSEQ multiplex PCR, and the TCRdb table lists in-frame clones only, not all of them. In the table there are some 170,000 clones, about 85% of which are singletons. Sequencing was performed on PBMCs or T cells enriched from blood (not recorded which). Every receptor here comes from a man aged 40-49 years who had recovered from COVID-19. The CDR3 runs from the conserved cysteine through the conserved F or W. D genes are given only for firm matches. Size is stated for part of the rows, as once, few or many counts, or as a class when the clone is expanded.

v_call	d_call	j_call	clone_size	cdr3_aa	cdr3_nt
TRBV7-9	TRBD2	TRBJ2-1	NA	CASSLLAGGYNEQFF	TGTGCCAGCAGCCTACTAGCGGGGGGGTACAATGAGCAGTTCTTC
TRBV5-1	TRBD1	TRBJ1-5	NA	CASRDRADQPQHF	TGCGCCAGCAGGGACAGGGCGGATCAGCCCCAGCATTTT
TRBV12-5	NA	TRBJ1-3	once	CASGSRTAGNTIYF	TGTGCTAGTGGTTCGCGGACAGCTGGAAACACCATATATTTT
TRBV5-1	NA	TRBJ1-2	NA	CASSYAGSQNYGYTF	TGCGCCAGCAGCTATGCAGGGTCGCAGAACTATGGCTACACCTTC
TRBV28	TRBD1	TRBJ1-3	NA	CASSLQGGRENTIYF	TGTGCCAGCAGTTTGCAGGGGGGAAGGGAAAACACCATATATTTT
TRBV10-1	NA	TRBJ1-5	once	CASTRGGQPQHF	TGCGCCAGCACTAGGGGAGGTCAGCCCCAGCATTTT
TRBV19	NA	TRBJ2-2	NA	CASRGQGLNTGELFF	TGTGCCAGTAGGGGCCAGGGCCTGAACACCGGGGAGCTGTTTTTT
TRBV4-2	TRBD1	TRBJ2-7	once	CASSQGAGGSYEQYF	TGTGCCAGCAGCCAAGGGGCAGGGGGCTCCTACGAGCAGTACTTC
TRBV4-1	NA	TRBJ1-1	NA	CASSQDRMNTEAFF	TGCGCCAGCAGCCAAGATAGAATGAACACTGAAGCTTTCTTT
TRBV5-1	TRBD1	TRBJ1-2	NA	CASSPGTGTSNYGYTF	TGCGCCAGCAGCCCCGGGACAGGGACCTCTAACTATGGCTACACCTTC
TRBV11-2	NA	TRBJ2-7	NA	CASNLMGPLYEQYF	TGTGCCAGCAACCTAATGGGGCCCCTTTACGAGCAGTACTTC
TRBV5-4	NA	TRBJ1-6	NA	CASRTADNSPLHF	TGTGCCAGCAGAACAGCTGATAATTCACCCCTCCACTTT
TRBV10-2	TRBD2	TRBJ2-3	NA	CASSEKGLAEKWATTDTQYF	TGCGCCAGCAGTGAGAAAGGGCTAGCGGAAAAATGGGCTACCACAGATACGCAGTATTTT
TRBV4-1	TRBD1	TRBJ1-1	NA	CASSQTDRGQTEAFF	TGCGCCAGCAGCCAGACGGACAGGGGACAAACTGAAGCTTTCTTT
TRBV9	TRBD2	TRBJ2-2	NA	CASSAPVGGLAVSGELFF	TGTGCCAGCAGCGCCCCGGTTGGGGGACTAGCAGTATCCGGGGAGCTGTTTTTT
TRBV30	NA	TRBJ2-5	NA	CAWSVRGETQYF	TGTGCCTGGAGTGTAAGGGGGGAGACCCAGTACTTC
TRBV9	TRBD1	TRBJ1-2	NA	CASSPGTGRHGYTF	TGTGCCAGCAGCCCCGGGACAGGGAGACATGGCTACACCTTC
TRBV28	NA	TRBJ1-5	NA	CASSFELVGNQPQHF	TGTGCCAGCAGTTTTGAGCTTGTAGGCAATCAGCCCCAGCATTTT
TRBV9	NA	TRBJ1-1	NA	CASSVQGNTEAFF	TGTGCCAGCAGCGTCCAGGGCAACACTGAAGCTTTCTTT
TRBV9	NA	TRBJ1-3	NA	CASSPGRGDGNTIYF	TGTGCCAGCAGCCCAGGGAGGGGAGATGGAAACACCATATATTTT
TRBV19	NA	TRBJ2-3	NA	CASSIVPSADTQYF	TGTGCCAGTAGTATCGTCCCGAGCGCAGATACGCAGTATTTT
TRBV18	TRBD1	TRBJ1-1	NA	CASSYGTGNTEAFF	TGTGCCAGCTCCTACGGGACAGGGAACACTGAAGCTTTCTTT
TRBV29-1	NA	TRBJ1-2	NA	CSVDPGGYTF	TGCAGCGTTGATCCGGGGGGCTACACCTTC
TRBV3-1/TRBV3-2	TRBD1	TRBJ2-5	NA	CASSHSPGQQETQYF	TGTGCCAGCAGCCATTCCCCGGGACAGCAAGAGACCCAGTACTTC
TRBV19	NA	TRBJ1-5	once	CASNRVSSNQPQHF	TGTGCCAGTAATCGGGTATCGAGCAATCAGCCCCAGCATTTT
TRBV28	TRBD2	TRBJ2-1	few	CASSDFGGTSGSYVEQFF	TGTGCCAGCAGTGACTTCGGGGGTACTAGCGGGAGTTACGTTGAGCAGTTCTTC
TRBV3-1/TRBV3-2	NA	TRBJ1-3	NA	CASSQDTGNTIYF	TGTGCCAGCAGCCAAGATACTGGAAACACCATATATTTT
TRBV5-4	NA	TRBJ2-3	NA	CASSFPSTDTQYF	TGTGCCAGCAGCTTTCCTAGCACAGATACGCAGTATTTT
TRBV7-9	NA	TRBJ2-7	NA	CASSSGGGPSYEQYF	TGTGCCAGCAGCTCCGGGGGAGGACCCTCCTACGAGCAGTACTTC
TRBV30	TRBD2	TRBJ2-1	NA	CAWSPGLAGNNEQFF	TGTGCCTGGAGCCCAGGACTAGCGGGGAACAATGAGCAGTTCTTC
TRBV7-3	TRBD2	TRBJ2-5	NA	CASSSSGGLEETQYF	TGTGCCAGCAGCTCTAGCGGGGGGCTAGAAGAGACCCAGTACTTC
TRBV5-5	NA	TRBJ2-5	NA	CASSWTVNGGETQYF	TGTGCCAGCAGCTGGACCGTCAACGGAGGCGAGACCCAGTACTTC
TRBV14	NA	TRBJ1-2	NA	CASSQESWGGGYTF	TGTGCCAGCAGCCAAGAGAGTTGGGGAGGAGGCTACACCTTC
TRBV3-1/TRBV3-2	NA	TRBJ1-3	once	CASSQDDETPSGNTIYF	TGTGCCAGCAGCCAAGACGACGAGACACCCTCTGGAAACACCATATATTTT
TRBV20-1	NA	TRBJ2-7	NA	CSASVLGGGPEANQYF	TGCAGTGCTAGTGTGTTAGGGGGAGGGCCTGAGGCGAATCAGTACTTC
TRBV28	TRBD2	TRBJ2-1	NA	CASSLITSGIGVEQFF	TGTGCCAGCAGTCTCATTACTAGCGGGATAGGCGTTGAGCAGTTCTTC
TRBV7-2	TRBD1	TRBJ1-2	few	CASSRGQAYGYTF	TGTGCCAGCAGCCGCGGACAGGCCTATGGCTACACCTTC
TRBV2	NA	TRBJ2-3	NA	CASSEVQGTDTQYF	TGTGCCAGCAGTGAAGTTCAGGGCACAGATACGCAGTATTTT
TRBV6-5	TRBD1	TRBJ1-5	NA	CASRSGTGNQPQHF	TGTGCCAGCAGATCAGGGACAGGCAATCAGCCCCAGCATTTT
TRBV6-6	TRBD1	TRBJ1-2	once	CASSYSPSTGGGYTF	TGTGCCAGCAGTTACTCTCCCTCGACAGGGGGCGGCTACACCTTC
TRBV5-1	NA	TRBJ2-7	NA	CASSFSSTSVNEQYF	TGCGCCAGCAGCTTTTCCTCAACTTCGGTGAACGAGCAGTACTTC
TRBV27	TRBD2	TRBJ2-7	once	CASSFGGRGDYEQYF	TGTGCCAGCAGTTTCGGCGGACGGGGGGACTACGAGCAGTACTTC
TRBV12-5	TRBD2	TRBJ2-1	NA	CASALAGGYNEQFF	TGTGCTAGTGCCCTAGCGGGGGGGTACAATGAGCAGTTCTTC
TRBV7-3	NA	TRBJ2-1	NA	CASSPDHSYNEQFF	TGTGCCAGCAGCCCCGATCACAGCTACAATGAGCAGTTCTTC
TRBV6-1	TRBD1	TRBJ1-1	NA	CASSEKGGQVWAFF	TGTGCCAGCAGTGAAAAAGGGGGACAGGTATGGGCTTTCTTT
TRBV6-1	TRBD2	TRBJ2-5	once	CASSERGAGGPQETQYF	TGTGCCAGCAGTGAACGTGGAGCGGGGGGGCCCCAAGAGACCCAGTACTTC
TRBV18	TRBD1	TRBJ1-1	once	CASSTPGQGWTEAFF	TGTGCCAGCTCAACCCCGGGACAGGGGTGGACTGAAGCTTTCTTT
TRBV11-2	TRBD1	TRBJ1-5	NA	CASSLDRVGQPQHF	TGTGCCAGCAGCCTGGACAGGGTCGGGCAGCCCCAGCATTTT
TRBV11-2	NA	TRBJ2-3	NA	CASSLGTSRTDTQYF	TGTGCCAGCAGCTTAGGCACTAGCAGAACAGATACGCAGTATTTT
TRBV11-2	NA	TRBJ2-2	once	CASSYYMNTGELFF	TGTGCCAGCAGCTACTACATGAACACCGGGGAGCTGTTTTTT
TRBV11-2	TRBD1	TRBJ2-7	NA	CASSYGQGMNEQYF	TGTGCCAGCAGCTACGGACAGGGCATGAACGAGCAGTACTTC
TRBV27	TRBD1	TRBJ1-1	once	CASTTRGQGSFSQLTEAFF	TGTGCCAGCACCACGAGGGGACAGGGAAGCTTTTCCCAGCTTACTGAAGCTTTCTTT
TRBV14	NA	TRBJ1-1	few	CASSRLGPWATEAFF	TGTGCCAGCAGCCGCCTGGGGCCGTGGGCCACTGAAGCTTTCTTT
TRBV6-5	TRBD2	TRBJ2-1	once	CASRERDPAYNEQFF	TGTGCCAGCCGGGAGCGGGACCCGGCCTACAATGAGCAGTTCTTC
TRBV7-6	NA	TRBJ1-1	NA	CASSWGGEGNTEAFF	TGTGCCAGCAGCTGGGGAGGGGAGGGGAACACTGAAGCTTTCTTT
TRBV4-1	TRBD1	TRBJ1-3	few	CASSQVLLRARGGNTIYF	TGCGCCAGCAGCCAAGTTCTACTAAGGGCCAGGGGGGGAAACACCATATATTTT